This is a list of T cell receptor beta chains from one sample in a study of shared clonotypes between healthy human individuals. Assay used: immunoSEQ multiplex PCR; TCRdb lists only in-frame clones, some missing. The sample lists 950,000 to 1,100,000 clones; 60% to 80% were seen once. Sequencing was done on a sample of memory CD4+ T cells sorted from blood. Receptors originate from a man between 18 and 29 years old in good health. CDR3s include the opening cysteine and the closing phenylalanine or tryptophan. A D gene is named only where the DNA matches it firmly. Rows may omit the clone size; those that give it use once, few, many or a size class.

J | size | D | V | DNA | CDR3
TRBJ2-1 | . | . | TRBV6-1 | TGTGCCAGCAGTGAACTGCGTGGGGACAATGAGCAGTTCTTC | CASSELRGDNEQFF
TRBJ2-1 | . | TRBD2 | TRBV7-2 | TGTGCCAGCAGCTTAGCGAGCGGGAGATACAATGAGCAGTTCTTC | CASSLASGRYNEQFF
TRBJ1-6 | . | . | TRBV11-1 | TGTGCCAGCAGTACGTATAAAGGTCCCCTCCACTTT | CASSTYKGPLHF
TRBJ2-3 | . | TRBD1 | TRBV5-1 | TGCGCCAGCAGCTCCGAGGGGGCGAGTACGCAGTATTTT | CASSSEGASTQYF
TRBJ2-7 | . | TRBD2 | TRBV15 | TGTGCCACCAGCATCCCTAGCGGGGCCCTTGTGCACTTC | CATSIPSGALVHF
TRBJ2-2 | . | . | TRBV4-3 | TGCGCCAGCAGCCAAGAGATTTTAGTGGGACGCAGCACCGGGGAGCTGTTTTTT | CASSQEILVGRSTGELFF
TRBJ2-1 | . | TRBD2 | TRBV5-1 | TGCGCCAGCAGCCCCGGACTAGCGAGCTACAATGAGCAGTTCTTC | CASSPGLASYNEQFF
TRBJ2-2 | . | . | TRBV5-4 | TGTGCCAGCAGCTCTCAGGGGAGCACCGGGGAGCTGTTTTTT | CASSSQGSTGELFF
TRBJ2-3 | . | . | TRBV9 | TGTGCCAGGGGTACCGGGAGAAGAAGAAGCACAGATACGCAGTATTTT | CARGTGRRRSTDTQYF
TRBJ1-1 | . | . | TRBV28 | TGTGCCAGTGATACAGGGCCGCCGAACACTGAAGCTTTCTTT | CASDTGPPNTEAFF
TRBJ1-5 | few | TRBD1 | TRBV10-3 | TGTGCCATCAGTGAGGAGGGACAGGGGGGACGGCCCCAGCATTTT | CAISEEGQGGRPQHF
TRBJ2-4 | . | . | TRBV6-1 | TGTGCCAGCAGCGGGGGCGCTTCCAAAAACATTCAGTACTTC | CASSGGASKNIQYF
TRBJ1-2 | . | TRBD1 | TRBV28 | TGTGCCAGCCTAAGGACAGGGGGCTACTATGGCTACACCTTC | CASLRTGGYYGYTF
TRBJ2-7 | . | . | TRBV18 | TGTGCCAGCTCACCACCGGCGCTCTCCTACGAGCAGTACTTC | CASSPPALSYEQYF
TRBJ2-3 | . | . | TRBV27 | TGTGCCAGCAGTCGGGGGACCCACACAGATACGCAGTATTTT | CASSRGTHTDTQYF
TRBJ2-7 | . | . | TRBV10-3 | TGTGCCACTACGGACTTCAACTCCTACGAGCAGTACTTC | CATTDFNSYEQYF
TRBJ1-2 | . | . | TRBV4-1 | TGCGCCAGCAGCCAAGAGGGGGCGACTAACTATGGCTACACCTTC | CASSQEGATNYGYTF
TRBJ2-7 | . | . | TRBV2 | TGTGCCAGCGGGGAGTCCCTAAACTCCTACGAGCAGTACTTC | CASGESLNSYEQYF
TRBJ2-7 | . | TRBD1 | TRBV6-1 | TGTGCCAGCAAGTACGGGACAGGGAGCTACGAGCAGTACTTC | CASKYGTGSYEQYF
TRBJ1-2 | few | . | TRBV5-1 | TGCGCCAGCAGCCCCGACAGCAACTATGGCTACACCTTC | CASSPDSNYGYTF
TRBJ1-4 | few | . | TRBV30 | TGTGCCTGGAGTGTACGGTTCAGATCGAATGAAAAACTGTTTTTT | CAWSVRFRSNEKLFF
TRBJ2-1 | . | TRBD1 | TRBV5-4 | TGTGCCAGCAGCGGGGGGGACAGGGCCGAGCAGTTCTTC | CASSGGDRAEQFF
TRBJ2-1 | . | . | TRBV7-3 | TGTGCCAGCAGCTTAGACAATGAGCAGTTCTTC | CASSLDNEQFF
TRBJ1-1 | few | . | TRBV30 | TGTGCCTGGAGGCTCCCGGGGACTGAAGCTTTCTTT | CAWRLPGTEAFF
TRBJ2-7 | . | . | TRBV19 | TGTGCCAGTAGTATTATCGGGGCAGCTTCCTACGAGCAGTACTTC | CASSIIGAASYEQYF
TRBJ2-7 | . | TRBD2 | TRBV30 | TGTGCCTGGAGTTTCGCTGGGACCGGACTAGCGGGTTCCTACGAGCAGTACTTC | CAWSFAGTGLAGSYEQYF
TRBJ1-1 | . | . | TRBV5-1 | TGCGCCAGCAGCGAGGCCCATTCCACACCGACTGAAGCTTTCTTT | CASSEAHSTPTEAFF
TRBJ1-2 | . | TRBD1 | TRBV5-5 | TGTGCCAGCAGCAAGGGACAGGAGGAATATGGCTACACCTTC | CASSKGQEEYGYTF
TRBJ2-7 | . | . | TRBV7-2 | TGTGCCAGCAGCCAGGGCAGCGGAGGCTACGAGCAGTACTTC | CASSQGSGGYEQYF
TRBJ2-3 | . | TRBD1 | TRBV6-6 | TGTGCCAGCAGTGGACAGGGTAGCACAGATACGCAGTATTTT | CASSGQGSTDTQYF
TRBJ1-6 | . | . | TRBV6-1 | TGTGCCAGCAGTGAAACGATAGGGCTAAATTCACCCCTCCACTTT | CASSETIGLNSPLHF
TRBJ1-1 | few | . | TRBV30 | TGTGCCTGGAATCTAGGGAATGAAGCTTTCTTT | CAWNLGNEAFF
TRBJ1-1 | . | . | TRBV5-4 | TGTGCCAGCAGCTTGGACAGGACCGACCCTGAAGCTTTCTTT | CASSLDRTDPEAFF
TRBJ1-5 | . | . | TRBV6-5 | TGTGCCAGCGGCCTGAATCAGCCCCAGCATTTT | CASGLNQPQHF
TRBJ2-3 | . | TRBD1 | TRBV5-1 | TGCGCCAGCAGCCCGGGACAGGGGACCGGAGATACGCAGTATTTT | CASSPGQGTGDTQYF
TRBJ1-1 | . | . | TRBV5-6 | TGTGCCAGCAGCCTACCCACAGGGCTGAACACTGAAGCTTTCTTT | CASSLPTGLNTEAFF
TRBJ2-7 | . | . | TRBV5-1 | TGCGCCAGCAGCTTGGTGGCAGACGAGCAGTACTTC | CASSLVADEQYF
TRBJ1-3 | . | . | TRBV14 | TGTGCCAGCAGCCAAAGATCCCCCGGGGGGTATCGCTCTGGAAACACCATATATTTT | CASSQRSPGGYRSGNTIYF
TRBJ2-3 | . | TRBD2 | TRBV2 | TGTGCCGGGAGGGACCTCAACACAGATACGCAGTATTTT | CAGRDLNTDTQYF
TRBJ1-5 | . | TRBD1 | TRBV19 | TGTGCCAGTAGTACCCGACAGGGGAATCAGCCCCAGCATTTT | CASSTRQGNQPQHF
TRBJ1-5 | . | TRBD1 | TRBV5-4 | TGTGCCAGCAGCTTGGGGGGTAGGGGGCCTAATCAGCCCCAGCATTTT | CASSLGGRGPNQPQHF